This T cell receptor beta chain derives from a study of CD8+CD57+ T cells in acquired aplastic anemia. On the study more broadly: Sorting CD4+ and CD8+ cells gave DNA averaging roughly 3.5 ug.

This clonotype was observed at least ten times. Its specificity is not known. Findings of the study overall: Overlapping CD8+ CDR3 repertoires of patients and controls contained under 30 shared sequences.

Profiling that covered TCR beta VDJ and CDR3 relied on genomic DNA as its template. MiXCR was run by TCRdb on the reads, yielding one entry per CDR3 protein. There are 150,000 to 200,000 distinct CDR3 sequences in the sample; roughly 40% occur only once, and about 1.1% lies in the top ten. Trimming took 0 bases from V and 3 from J, leaving 11 bases between them. This CDR3 spans 15 amino acids. CDR1 LNHDA and CDR2 SQIVND come from the germline V gene (reference sequence). The V gene is TRBV19, the J gene TRBJ1-1, with D perhaps TRBD1 (6 bases). The TCR sequence derives from a human donor in good health. Sequenced input: sorted CD4+, CD8+, or CD8+CD57+ T cells (not recorded which) from PBMCs. In nucleotides, the CDR3 is TGTGCCAGTAGTATAGATGGACAGAGATACACTGAAGCTTTCTTT. It codes for CASSIDGQRYTEAFF.